Listed here are 14 T cell receptor beta chains from one sample, sequenced in a study of blood T cell repertoires in COVID-19. Clones were read by immunoSEQ multiplex PCR, and TCRdb kept only the in-frame ones, dropping some. In the table there are under 75,000 clones, around 83% of which are singletons. Sequencing used peripheral blood. The receptor set was obtained from a human donor in a cohort sampled during active COVID-19.

This clone came up once. This rearrangement joins TRBV3-1 (or the pseudogene TRBV3-2) to TRBJ1-2; D remains unclear. The CDR3 totals 16 residues. V lost 1 base, J lost 0 bases, and 12 bases lay in between. The germline V gene encodes CDR1 LGHDT and CDR2 YNNKEL (reference sequence). The CDR3 DNA reads TGTGCCAGCAGCCAAGCCGACCGGCTAGCTAACTATGGCTACACCTTC. Encoded protein: CASSQADRLANYGYTF.

The chain carries TRBV5-4 and TRBJ2-1; 8 nucleotides align to TRBD2. CDR1 is SGHNT, CDR2 YYREEE, per germline (reference sequence). Trimming removed 1 base from V and 7 bases from J; junction bases left unmatched: 1. The CDR3 consists of 13 residues. This CDR3 reads CASSLPSGNEQFF. CDR3 sequence (DNA): TGTGCCAGCAGCTTGCCTAGCGGGAATGAGCAGTTCTTC.

The genes are TRBV5-1 and TRBJ2-5; D gene unclear. Germline values: CDR1 SGHRS, CDR2 YFSETQ. The CDR3 extends over 13 amino acids. Trimming cost V 2 bases and J 5 bases, with 10 bases left between them. CDR3 protein: CASSFLVWETQYF. The CDR3 DNA sequence: TGCGCCAGCAGCTTCCTAGTTTGGGAGACCCAGTACTTC.

The CDR3 sequence is CASSRLGLAGGPWDTQYF. As DNA, the CDR3 is TGTGCCAGCAGCCGACTCGGACTAGCGGGAGGGCCTTGGGATACGCAGTATTTT. The V call is TRBV5-4, the J call TRBJ2-3, with TRBD2 identical over 15 bases. CDR1 is SGHNT, CDR2 YYREEE, per germline (reference sequence). J was trimmed by 6 bases and V by 4 bases; bases with no gene match: 12. This CDR3 is built from 18 residues.

The rearrangement joins TRBV7-9 to TRBJ1-1; 9 bases map to TRBD1. Per the germline V gene, CDR1 is SEHNR and CDR2 is FQNEAQ (reference sequence). V lost 8 bases and J lost 5; bases outside the gene matches: 9. There are 14 residues in the CDR3. The DNA for the CDR3 is TGTGCCAGCCGGGACAGGGAGATGAGTACTGAAGCTTTCTTT. Protein: CASRDREMSTEAFF.

The rearrangement joins TRBV27 to TRBJ2-1, with 7 bases fitting TRBD2. The trim removed 8 bases at V and 3 bases at J, leaving 7 bases unmatched. Germline V CDR1 and CDR2: MNHEY, SMNVEV (reference sequence). This CDR3 spans 14 amino acids. The DNA of the CDR3 is TGTGCCAGCGTCCCGGGGGGTTACTACAATGAGCAGTTCTTC. Amino acids: CASVPGGYYNEQFF.

The rearrangement joins TRBV4-1 to TRBJ2-3; D is perhaps TRBD2 (6 bases). The CDR3 is made up of 17 amino acids. Trimming removed 2 bases at V and 4 bases at J, with 19 bases between. CDR1 MGHRA and CDR2 YSYEKL come from the germline V gene. In nucleotides, the CDR3 is TGCGCCAGCAGCCAACCAAAACTAGCCTCGTGGCCAGATACGCAGTATTTT. Its protein product is CASSQPKLASWPDTQYF.

The chain has TRBV5-6 and TRBJ2-1; 9 bases are shared with TRBD2. This CDR3 has 17 residues. V lost 0 bases to trimming and J lost 3 bases; unmatched junction nucleotides: 7. The germline CDR1 and CDR2 sequences are SGHDT and YYEEEE. The CDR3 region has the DNA TGTGCCAGCAGCTTGGCCCGCGGGAGGGCCGTCTACAATGAGCAGTTCTTC. This codes for CASSLARGRAVYNEQFF.

The chain is built from TRBV5-1 and TRBJ1-1, with a possible D match to TRBD1 (5 bases). The V gene lost 4 bases and the J gene lost 10 bases, with 14 bases spanning the gap. This CDR3 has 12 residues. Per the germline V gene, CDR1 is SGHRS and CDR2 is YFSETQ. CDR3 coding DNA: TGCGCCAGCAGCCCTGACCGGGGGGGAGCTTTCTTT. It is translated as CASSPDRGGAFF.

The gene calls are TRBV10-2 and TRBJ2-7, with TRBD2 matching 9 bases. V trimming: 3 bases; J trimming: 0 bases; junction bases outside the gene matches: 12. The CDR3 covers 18 residues. Germline V gives CDR1 WSHSY, CDR2 SAAADI. CDR3 sequence reads: CASSDWGLAEPSSYEQYF. CDR3 bases: TGCGCCAGCAGTGATTGGGGACTAGCAGAACCGAGCTCCTACGAGCAGTACTTC.

This chain uses TRBV9 with TRBJ2-1, with TRBD2 identical over 8 bases. V was pared by 4 bases and J by 8 bases, with 14 bases of the junction left unmatched. The CDR3 is 16 residues long. Germline V gene data show CDR1 as SGDLS and CDR2 as YYNGEE. The CDR3 DNA reads TGTGCCAGCAGCCCCTTTTGGAGCGGGAGAACGCATGAGCAGTTCTTC. It encodes CASSPFWSGRTHEQFF.

The rearrangement links TRBV2 to TRBJ1-2, with D perhaps matching TRBD1 (6 bases). With 3 bases removed from V and 3 bases from J, the gap between germline ends came to 8 bases. The length of the CDR3 is 13 residues. Germline CDR1 and CDR2: SNHLY and FYNNEI. CDR3 sequence reads: CASSENRDYGYTF. The CDR3 coding sequence is TGTGCCAGCAGTGAGAACAGGGACTATGGCTACACCTTC.

The chain is built from TRBV4-1 and TRBJ1-1; 7 bases agree with TRBD1. There are 16 residues in the CDR3. The germline CDR1 and CDR2 sequences are MGHRA and YSYEKL. The junction had 15 bases not matched to a gene; V was cut back by 0 bases and J by 11 bases. In nucleotides, the CDR3 is TGCGCCAGCAGCCAAGATTCTGGAGGGGGCGCCTCGTCGGCTTTCTTT. Encoded protein: CASSQDSGGGASSAFF.

This chain connects TRBV6-5 to TRBJ1-2; a possible D gene is TRBD1 (6 bases). Trimming left V 4 bases short and J 8 bases short, with 11 bases between. The CDR3 extends over 12 amino acids. CDR1 and CDR2 (germline): MNHEY, SVGAGI. CDR3 sequence reads: CASSLNREGYTF. CDR3 sequence (DNA): TGTGCCAGCAGTTTGAACAGGGAAGGCTACACCTTC.